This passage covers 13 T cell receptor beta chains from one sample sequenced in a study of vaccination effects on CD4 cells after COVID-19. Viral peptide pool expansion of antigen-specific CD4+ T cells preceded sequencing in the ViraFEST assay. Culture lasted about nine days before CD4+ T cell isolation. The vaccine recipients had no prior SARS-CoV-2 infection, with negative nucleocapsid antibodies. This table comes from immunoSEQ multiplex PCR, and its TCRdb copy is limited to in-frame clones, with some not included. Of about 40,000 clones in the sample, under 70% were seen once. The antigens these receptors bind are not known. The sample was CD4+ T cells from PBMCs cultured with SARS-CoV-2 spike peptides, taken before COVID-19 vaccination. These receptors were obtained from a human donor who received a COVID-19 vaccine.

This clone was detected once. The CDR3 spells CASSHQYERGREQFF. In nucleotides, the CDR3 is TGTGCCAGCAGCCATCAATATGAGCGGGGGCGGGAGCAGTTCTTC. The genes are TRBV3-1 (or the pseudogene TRBV3-2) and TRBJ2-1; TRBD2 matches at 8 bases. The germline gives CDR1 LGHDT, CDR2 YNNKEL (reference sequence). The CDR3 spans 15 residues. V trimming: 3 bases; J trimming: 10 bases; junction bases outside the gene matches: 11.

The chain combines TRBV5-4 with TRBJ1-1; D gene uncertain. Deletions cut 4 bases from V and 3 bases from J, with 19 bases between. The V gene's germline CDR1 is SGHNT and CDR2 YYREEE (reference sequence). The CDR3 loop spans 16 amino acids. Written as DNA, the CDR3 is TGTGCCAGCAGCCTCGGCGGGAGTCCGGGAGACACTGAAGCTTTCTTT. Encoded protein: CASSLGGSPGDTEAFF. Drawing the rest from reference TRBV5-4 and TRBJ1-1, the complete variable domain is ETGVTQSPTHLIKTRGQQVTLRCSSQSGHNTVSWYQQALGQGPQFIFQYYREEENGRGNFPPRFSGLQFPNYSSELNVNALELDDSALYLCASSLGGSPGDTEAFFGQGTRLTVV.

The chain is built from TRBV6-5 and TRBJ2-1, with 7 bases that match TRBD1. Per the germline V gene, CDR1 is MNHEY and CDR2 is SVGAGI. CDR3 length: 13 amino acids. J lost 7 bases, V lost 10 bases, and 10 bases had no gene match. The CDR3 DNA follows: TGTGCCACCCTACAGGGGAATAGGAATGAGCAGTTCTTC. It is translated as CATLQGNRNEQFF.

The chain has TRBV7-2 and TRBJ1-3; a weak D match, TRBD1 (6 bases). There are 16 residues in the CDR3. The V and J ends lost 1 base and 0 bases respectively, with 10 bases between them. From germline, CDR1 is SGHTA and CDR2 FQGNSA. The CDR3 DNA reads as TGTGCCAGCAGCTTAGGTGGACAGCACTCTGGAAACACCATATATTTT. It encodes CASSLGGQHSGNTIYF.

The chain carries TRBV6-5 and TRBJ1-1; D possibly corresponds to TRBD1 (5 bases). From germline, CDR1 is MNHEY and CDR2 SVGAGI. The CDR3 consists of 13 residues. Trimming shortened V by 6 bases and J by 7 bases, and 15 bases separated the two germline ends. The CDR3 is CASRRLDIREAFF. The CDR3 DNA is TGTGCCAGCAGGAGATTGGACATTCGTGAAGCTTTCTTT.

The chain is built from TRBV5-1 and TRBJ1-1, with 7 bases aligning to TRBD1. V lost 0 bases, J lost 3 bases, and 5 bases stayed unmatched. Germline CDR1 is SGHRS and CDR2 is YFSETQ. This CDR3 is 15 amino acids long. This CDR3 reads CASSLVGRGDTEAFF. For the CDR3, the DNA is TGCGCCAGCAGCTTGGTTGGCAGGGGGGACACTGAAGCTTTCTTT.

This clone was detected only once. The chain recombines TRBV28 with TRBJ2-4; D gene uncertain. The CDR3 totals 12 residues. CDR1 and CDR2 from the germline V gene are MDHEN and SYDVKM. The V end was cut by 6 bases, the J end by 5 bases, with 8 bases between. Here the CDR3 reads CASSGRENIQYF. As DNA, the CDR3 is TGTGCCAGCAGCGGGCGCGAAAACATTCAGTACTTC.

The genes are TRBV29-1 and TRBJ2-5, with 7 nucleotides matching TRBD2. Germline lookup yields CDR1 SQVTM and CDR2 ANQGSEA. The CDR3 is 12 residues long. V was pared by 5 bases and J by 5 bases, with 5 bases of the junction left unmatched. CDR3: CSVRRLAETQYF. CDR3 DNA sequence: TGCAGCGTTCGAAGACTAGCCGAGACCCAGTACTTC.

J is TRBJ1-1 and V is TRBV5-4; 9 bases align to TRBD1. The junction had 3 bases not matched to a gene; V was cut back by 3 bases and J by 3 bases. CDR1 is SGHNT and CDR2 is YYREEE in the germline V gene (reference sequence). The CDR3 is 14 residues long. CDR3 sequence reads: CASSSRTGDTEAFF. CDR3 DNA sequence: TGTGCCAGCAGCTCACGGACAGGGGACACTGAAGCTTTCTTT.

CDR3 sequence reads: CASSSISGAAGYTF. As DNA, the CDR3 is TGTGCCAGTAGTTCGATTTCCGGGGCGGCTGGCTACACCTTC. The V gene is TRBV19, the J gene TRBJ1-2; tentatively, D is TRBD1 (5 bases). CDR3 length equals 14 residues. V lost 5 bases and J lost 7, with 17 bases in between. Per germline, CDR1 LNHDA and CDR2 SQIVND (reference sequence).

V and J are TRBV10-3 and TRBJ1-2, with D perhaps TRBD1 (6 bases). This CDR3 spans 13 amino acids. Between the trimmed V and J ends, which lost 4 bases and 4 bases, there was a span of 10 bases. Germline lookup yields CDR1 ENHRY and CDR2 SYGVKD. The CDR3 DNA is TGTGCCATCAGTGCGGCCAGGGGCTATGGCTACACCTTC. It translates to CAISAARGYGYTF.

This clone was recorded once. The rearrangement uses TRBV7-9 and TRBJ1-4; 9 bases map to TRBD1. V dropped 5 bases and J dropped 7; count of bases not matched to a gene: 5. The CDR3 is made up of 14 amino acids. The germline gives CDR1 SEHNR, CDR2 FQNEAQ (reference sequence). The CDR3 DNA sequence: TGTGCCAGCAGCCGACAGGGGGAAGGTGAAAAACTGTTTTTT. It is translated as CASSRQGEGEKLFF.

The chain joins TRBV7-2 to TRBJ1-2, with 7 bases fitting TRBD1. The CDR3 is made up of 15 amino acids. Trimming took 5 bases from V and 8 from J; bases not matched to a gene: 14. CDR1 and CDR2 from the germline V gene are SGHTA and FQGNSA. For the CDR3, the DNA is TGTGCCAGCAGCCGTAGGGGAGGGGGCTTGGAGGGCTACACCTTC. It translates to CASSRRGGGLEGYTF.